The 23 T cell receptor beta chains presented below share a single source sample, sequenced in a study of control samples from healthy donors and cancer patients. Clones were read by immunoSEQ multiplex PCR, and TCRdb kept only the in-frame ones, dropping some. The sample lists about 140,000 clones; more than 80% were seen once. The sample taken for sequencing was blood. The receptors were gathered from a man between 18 and 35 years old in good health.

The gene calls are TRBV7-2 and TRBJ1-2, with 7 bases fitting TRBD1. Trimming cost V 5 bases and J 3 bases; bases outside gene matches: 18. There are 18 residues in the CDR3. The germline V gene encodes CDR1 SGHTA and CDR2 FQGNSA. This CDR3 reads CASSRAPKRQGRDYGYTF. The CDR3 bases are TGTGCCAGCAGCCGCGCCCCTAAAAGACAGGGACGGGACTATGGCTACACCTTC.

The CDR3 coding sequence is TGTGCCAGCAGCTTCGGGGACACTGAAGCTTTCTTT. It codes for CASSFGDTEAFF. The rearrangement uses TRBV13 and TRBJ1-1; unclear D gene. The V gene lost 3 bases and the J gene lost 3 bases, with 5 bases spanning the gap. The CDR3 consists of 12 residues. CDR1 and CDR2 from the germline V gene are PRHDT and FYEKMQ (reference sequence).

J is TRBJ2-5 and V is TRBV5-1, with 8 nucleotides matching TRBD1. CDR1 is SGHRS and CDR2 is YFSETQ in the germline V gene. This CDR3 is 14 amino acids long. The V segment lost 2 bases and the J segment 2 bases; nucleotides outside the gene matches: 2. CDR3 region: CASSLTGGQETQYF. Written as DNA, the CDR3 is TGCGCCAGCAGCTTAACAGGGGGTCAAGAGACCCAGTACTTC.

This sequence joins TRBV14 and TRBJ2-1; D possibly corresponds to TRBD2 (5 bases). This CDR3 spans 14 amino acids. Germline-derived CDR1 and CDR2 are SGHDN and FVKESK. V was clipped by 1 base and J by 2 bases, with 6 bases between them. CDR3: CASSQGGPYNEQFF. CDR3 bases: TGTGCCAGCAGCCAAGGAGGGCCCTACAATGAGCAGTTCTTC.

V and J are TRBV4-1 and TRBJ2-2; 12 bases line up with TRBD1. V lost 4 bases and J lost 4; bases outside the gene matches: 13. From germline, CDR1 is MGHRA and CDR2 YSYEKL. The CDR3 totals 19 residues. CDR3 amino acids: CASSLAGTGGGLGTGELFF. CDR3 in DNA: TGCGCCAGCAGCCTCGCCGGGACAGGGGGCGGGCTGGGCACCGGGGAGCTGTTTTTT.

The chain combines TRBV11-2 with TRBJ2-3; weak D call: TRBD1 (5 bases). Germline V gives CDR1 SGHAT, CDR2 FQNNGV. Deletions cut 5 bases from V and 0 bases from J, with 12 bases between. The CDR3 runs to 15 residues. The CDR3: CASSGDRPSTDTQYF. In nucleotides, the CDR3 is TGTGCCAGCAGCGGAGACAGACCTAGCACAGATACGCAGTATTTT.

The chain links TRBV27 to TRBJ2-7; D ambiguous. Trimming pared 6 bases from V and 3 bases from J, leaving 15 bases between. Per the germline V gene, CDR1 is MNHEY and CDR2 is SMNVEV (reference sequence). The CDR3 extends over 14 amino acids. The CDR3 region is CASSPGRLNYEQYF. CDR3 coding DNA: TGTGCCAGCAGCCCAGGCAGGTTGAACTACGAGCAGTACTTC.

This clone was seen a single time. The chain recombines TRBV6-1 with TRBJ1-5; D is undetermined. Germline-derived CDR1 and CDR2 are MNHNS and SASEGT. Deletions cut 1 base from V and 5 bases from J, with 12 bases between. The CDR3 contains 15 residues. The CDR3 DNA follows: TGTGCCAGCAGTGAAGAATTAGGGTATTATCAGCCCCAGCATTTT. Translated: CASSEELGYYQPQHF.

This clone was detected once. The genes are TRBV28 and TRBJ2-7; D gene uncertain. Germline V gene data show CDR1 as MDHEN and CDR2 as SYDVKM. V dropped 4 bases and J dropped 1 base, with 17 bases sitting between them. The CDR3 sequence is 16 residues long. The chain's CDR3 is CASSSRHILSSYEQYF. The CDR3 bases are TGTGCCAGCAGTTCCCGACACATACTCAGTTCCTACGAGCAGTACTTC.

This rearrangement joins TRBV7-3 to TRBJ2-1; 7 bases map to TRBD1. There are 15 residues in the CDR3. The V gene end was trimmed by 3 bases and the J gene end by 2 bases; junction bases not matched to a gene: 4. Germline lookup yields CDR1 SGHTA and CDR2 FQGTGA. In nucleotides, the CDR3 is TGTGCCAGCAGCTTGGACAGGCTCCCCTACAATGAGCAGTTCTTC. Amino acids: CASSLDRLPYNEQFF.

CDR3 in amino acids: CASSLEGPVTEAFF. The CDR3 DNA reads as TGTGCCAGCAGCCTAGAGGGCCCAGTGACTGAAGCTTTCTTT. The chain uses TRBV7-3 and TRBJ1-1; D gene unclear. V lost 5 bases and J 5 bases, leaving 15 bases between the germline ends. This CDR3 spans 14 amino acids. Germline assignment: CDR1 SGHTA and CDR2 FQGTGA.

This clone has only one observation. The chain links TRBV12-3 or TRBV12-4 to TRBJ1-6, with TRBD1 as a possible D gene (5 bases). This CDR3 has 13 residues. Trimming removed 6 bases at V and 7 bases at J, with 10 bases between. Here the CDR3 DNA reads TGTGCCAGCAGCCAGGGTGACAATTCACCCCTCCACTTT. It yields the protein CASSQGDNSPLHF.

This clone appeared a few times. The rearrangement links TRBV30 to TRBJ1-6; the match to TRBD1 covers 7 bases. CDR1 GTSNPN and CDR2 SVGIG come from the germline V gene (reference sequence). The CDR3 runs to 13 residues. Trimming took 8 bases from V and 10 from J; bases not matched to a gene: 11. CDR3 loop: CARTGAVGSPLHF. The CDR3 DNA sequence: TGTGCCCGGACAGGAGCGGTTGGGTCACCCCTCCACTTT.

This chain joins TRBV9 and TRBJ1-1; D gene uncertain. This CDR3 region has 14 residues. From germline, CDR1 is SGDLS and CDR2 YYNGEE. Trimming shortened V by 0 bases and J by 4 bases, and 10 bases separated the two germline ends. The CDR3 nucleotides read TGTGCCAGCAGCGTAGTTGGAAGCAGCACTGAAGCTTTCTTT. This translates into CASSVVGSSTEAFF.

There are a few counts of this clone. The chain carries TRBV11-2 and TRBJ1-2, with TRBD1 matching over 9 bases. After removal of 5 bases from V and 8 bases from J, the junction contained 9 bases not matched to a gene. The germline V gene has CDR1 SGHAT and CDR2 FQNNGV. CDR3 length equals 14 residues. DNA for the CDR3: TGTGCCAGCAGCCCGGGGACAGGGAGTCGCGGCTACACCTTC. Translation: CASSPGTGSRGYTF.

The genes are TRBV2 and TRBJ2-6; possible D gene TRBD1, 5 bases. The germline V and J ends were trimmed by 6 bases and 0 bases, with 9 bases remaining between them. Germline CDR1 reads SNHLY; CDR2 reads FYNNEI. CDR3 length: 15 amino acids. CDR3 in amino acids: CASRRDSSGANVLTF. The DNA for the CDR3 is TGTGCCAGCAGACGCGACAGCTCTGGGGCCAACGTCCTGACTTTC. Full variable domain (rest looked up from reference TRBV2 and TRBJ2-6): EPEVTQTPSHQVTQMGQEVILRCVPISNHLYFYWYRQILGQKVEFLVSFYNNEISEKSEIFDDQFSVERPDGSNFTLKIRSTKLEDSAMYFCASRRDSSGANVLTFGAGSRLTVL.

This chain links TRBV4-1 with TRBJ2-1; tentative D call: TRBD2 (6 bases). Trimming stripped 0 bases from V and 2 bases from J, with 11 bases between. CDR1 MGHRA and CDR2 YSYEKL come from the germline V gene. The CDR3 has 16 residues. The CDR3 sequence is CASSQDGGLPYNEQFF. The CDR3 DNA follows: TGCGCCAGCAGCCAAGATGGAGGACTACCCTACAATGAGCAGTTCTTC.

The chain has TRBV4-1 and TRBJ1-1; the D gene is possibly TRBD1 (5 bases). Germline V gene data show CDR1 as MGHRA and CDR2 as YSYEKL. With 3 bases removed from V and 6 bases from J, the gap between germline ends came to 5 bases. The CDR3 is 11 residues long. Here the CDR3 DNA reads TGCGCCAGCAGCCAGGGGGCTGAAGCTTTCTTT. Its translation is CASSQGAEAFF.

The rearrangement uses TRBV9 and TRBJ2-2; possible D gene TRBD1, 6 bases. CDR1 is SGDLS and CDR2 is YYNGEE in the germline V gene. The CDR3 sequence is 16 residues long. Trimming removed 0 bases from V and 7 bases from J, with 16 bases in between. CDR3 nucleotides: TGTGCCAGCAGCGTAGGGGCTAGCAGGGGCTACGGGGAGCTGTTTTTT. Protein sequence: CASSVGASRGYGELFF.

The rearrangement uses TRBV4-3 and TRBJ1-1; D not resolved. CDR3 length: 15 residues. Per germline, CDR1 LGHNA and CDR2 YSLEER. The V end lost 2 bases, the J end lost 6 bases, and 16 bases lay between the germline ends. The CDR3 nucleotides are TGCGCCAGCAGCCAACGACTCGCGGGGAGGGCTGAAGCTTTCTTT. Amino acid sequence: CASSQRLAGRAEAFF.

The CDR3 protein is CASSHAHSNQPQHF. The CDR3 region has the DNA TGCGCCAGCAGCCACGCGCATAGCAATCAGCCCCAGCATTTT. The chain employs TRBV4-1 and TRBJ1-5; D not resolved. There are 14 residues in the CDR3. V dropped 3 bases and J dropped 0 bases, with 6 bases sitting between them. Per germline, CDR1 MGHRA and CDR2 YSYEKL.

This sequence joins TRBV19 and TRBJ2-5; D unclear. Germline V CDR1 and CDR2: LNHDA, SQIVND (reference sequence). V dropped 1 base and J dropped 4 bases, with 7 bases sitting between them. This CDR3 has 13 amino acids. CDR3 nucleotide sequence: TGTGCCAGTAGTATAGCTCCGGGAGAGACCCAGTACTTC. The encoded protein is CASSIAPGETQYF.

The gene calls are TRBV6-5 and TRBJ2-1; TRBD2 matches 8 bases. V lost 8 bases, J lost 4 bases, and 10 bases stayed unmatched. Germline-derived CDR1 and CDR2 are MNHEY and SVGAGI. The CDR3 totals 15 residues. This CDR3 reads CASGDGGASYNEQFF. CDR3 coding DNA: TGTGCCAGCGGAGACGGGGGGGCTTCTTACAATGAGCAGTTCTTC.